These 27 T cell receptor beta chains came from one sample sequenced in a study of human T cells and chemical hapten exposure. Using its own MiXCR run on the RACE reads, TCRdb lists one record per CDR3 protein. The table lists 75,000 to 80,000 distinct CDR3 sequences, about 8.6% of them singletons. Time point here: healthy volunteer bleed at 6 weeks. Before extraction, the whole blood was not fractionated, and total RNA was taken from it. Sequencing input: whole blood. These receptors all come from a female donor in good health. Some clones in this sample may be carry-over from other donors' samples.

This clonotype was counted many times. The rearrangement joins TRBV10-3 to TRBJ1-3; TRBD1 is a possible D gene (5 bases). Germline V gives CDR1 ENHRY, CDR2 SYGVKD. This CDR3 is 16 amino acids long. Trimming removed 0 bases at V and 5 bases at J, with 14 bases between. The CDR3 bases are TGTGCCATCAGTGAGTCCCAGGGATCGGTCAGAAACACCATATATTTT. Translated, it gives CAISESQGSVRNTIYF.

This sequence joins TRBV20-1 and TRBJ2-1; TRBD2 matches at 9 bases. CDR1 DFQATT and CDR2 SNEGSKA come from the germline V gene (reference sequence). The CDR3 covers 13 residues. Trimming cost V 3 bases and J 6 bases; bases outside gene matches: 3. CDR3 nucleotide sequence: TGCAGTGCTAGGACGGGACTAGCCAATGAGCAGTTCTTC. Encoded protein: CSARTGLANEQFF.

This clonotype was recorded many times. The J gene is TRBJ1-6, the V gene TRBV5-5; unclear D gene. V was cut by 4 bases and J by 8 bases, with 13 bases left in between. In germline, CDR1 is SGHKS, CDR2 YYEKEE (reference sequence). The CDR3 spans 14 residues. CDR3 nucleotide sequence: TGTGCCAGCAGCCCACAGTCTATTGATTCACCCCTCCACTTT. Protein sequence: CASSPQSIDSPLHF.

The chain employs TRBV10-3 and TRBJ1-4, with TRBD1 as a possible D gene (5 bases). Germline lookup yields CDR1 ENHRY and CDR2 SYGVKD. V was pared by 0 bases and J by 1 base, with 6 bases between. The CDR3 is made up of 15 amino acids. CDR3 nucleotides: TGTGCCATCAGTGAGTCGGGGGGAACTAATGAAAAACTGTTTTTT. Amino acid sequence: CAISESGGTNEKLFF.

In this sample, this clonotype turned up many times. The chain joins TRBV6-2 or TRBV6-3 to TRBJ2-5; 11 nucleotides agree with TRBD2. J gave up 5 bases and V 3 bases, and 5 bases lay outside the gene matches. CDR1 MNHEY and CDR2 SVGEGT come from the germline V gene. The CDR3 totals 15 residues. The CDR3 is CASSYTSGGAETQYF. DNA for the CDR3: TGTGCCAGCAGTTATACTAGCGGGGGAGCGGAGACCCAGTACTTC.

This clonotype was observed many times. CDR3 amino acids: CASSSLPYQPQHF. DNA for the CDR3: TGTGCCAGCAGTTCCCTCCCATATCAGCCCCAGCATTTT. This rearrangement joins TRBV12-3 or TRBV12-4 to TRBJ1-5; D not certain. V lost 4 bases, J lost 5 bases, and 9 bases lay in between. There are 13 residues in the CDR3.

As concerns this clonotype: A much larger clone lies one base from this, so it may be a read error. The chain combines TRBV2 with TRBJ1-2; 8 positions agree with TRBD1. Germline CDR1 is SNHLY and CDR2 is FYNNEI. V shed 5 bases, J shed 10 bases, and the junction held 9 bases outside the gene matches. This CDR3 spans 13 amino acids. The DNA for the CDR3 is TGTGCCAGCAGTTTGGACAGGGCTCGTGACTACACCTTC. Its protein is CASSLDRARDYTF.

CDR3 loop: CASSPRGLTAEAFF. CDR3 in DNA: TGTGCCAGCAGCCCCCGGGGGCTGACTGCTGAAGCTTTCTTT. The chain recombines TRBV12-3 or TRBV12-4 with TRBJ1-1, with a tentative D call TRBD1 (6 bases). V was shortened by 6 bases and J by 6 bases, with 17 bases between the two germline ends. CDR3 length equals 14 residues.

This clonotype appeared a few times. This chain uses TRBV20-1 with TRBJ1-2, with D maybe TRBD1 (5 bases). CDR1 is DFQATT, CDR2 SNEGSKA, per germline (reference sequence). There are 12 residues in the CDR3. The V end lost 6 bases, the J end lost 1 base, and 9 bases lay between the germline ends. This CDR3 reads CSAQGDNYGYTF. In DNA form, the CDR3 reads TGCAGTGCCCAGGGAGATAACTATGGCTACACCTTC.

This clonotype was found many times. The chain recombines TRBV27 with TRBJ2-7; TRBD1 matches 11 bases. The trim removed 2 bases at V and 3 bases at J, leaving 3 bases unmatched. In germline, CDR1 is MNHEY, CDR2 SMNVEV (reference sequence). The CDR3 extends over 15 amino acids. The CDR3 reads CASSLRTGGVYEQYF. CDR3 sequence (DNA): TGTGCCAGCAGTTTACGGACAGGGGGCGTCTACGAGCAGTACTTC.

At least ten counts were recorded for this clonotype. The CDR3 spells CASSMVWPEQYF. The CDR3 nucleotides are TGTGCCAGCAGTATGGTGTGGCCCGAGCAGTACTTC. The chain has TRBV25-1 and TRBJ2-7, with D uncertain. Trimming shortened V by 5 bases and J by 6 bases, and 11 bases separated the two germline ends. Germline V CDR1 and CDR2: MGHDK, SYGVNS. The CDR3 has 12 amino acids.

This clonotype was observed many times. This sequence joins TRBV12-3 or TRBV12-4 and TRBJ1-1, with D maybe TRBD1 (5 bases). With 7 bases removed from V and 3 bases from J, the gap between germline ends came to 12 bases. The CDR3 spans 13 residues. This CDR3 reads CASTYPGYTEAFF. The CDR3 DNA follows: TGTGCCAGCACCTATCCAGGGTACACTGAAGCTTTCTTT.

With regard to this clonotype: One end of the junction is discordant with germline, which a read error may explain. V usage is TRBV2 and J usage is TRBJ1-2; D perhaps matches TRBD1 (6 bases). The CDR3 is 15 residues long. Germline V lookup: CDR1 SNHLY, CDR2 FYNNEI. CDR3 sequence (DNA): TGTGTCAGCAGGGCCGGACAGACAGTCAACTATGGCTACACCTTC. Encoded protein: CVSRAGQTVNYGYTF.

This clonotype has ten or more counts. This rearrangement joins TRBV5-1 to TRBJ2-3; 10 nucleotides match TRBD1. CDR3 length: 16 amino acids. V dropped 4 bases and J dropped 6; count of bases not matched to a gene: 11. Germline lookup yields CDR1 SGHRS and CDR2 YFSETQ. The CDR3 DNA is TGCGCCAGCAGCCCACTGCCCGGGACAGGGGAGGATACGCAGTATTTT. Translated: CASSPLPGTGEDTQYF.

There are many counts of this clonotype. This chain joins TRBV7-3 and TRBJ2-3, with D possibly matching TRBD1 (6 bases). This CDR3 is 14 amino acids long. From germline, CDR1 is SGHTA and CDR2 FQGTGA. V lost 0 bases and J lost 6, with 10 bases in between. The CDR3 sequence is CASSLTRGTDTQYF. The CDR3 DNA sequence: TGTGCCAGCAGCTTAACAAGGGGGACGGATACGCAGTATTTT.

This clonotype was counted ten times or more. V gene TRBV6-5 combines with J gene TRBJ1-2; D may be TRBD1 (5 bases). Germline V gene sequence: CDR1 MNHEY, CDR2 SVGAGI. The CDR3 is 15 residues long. Trimming shortened V by 5 bases and J by 8 bases, and 21 bases separated the two germline ends. CDR3 bases: TGTGCCAGCAGTCCGCAGGGCTCCGGGTCGAAGGGCTACACCTTC. Protein sequence: CASSPQGSGSKGYTF.

The table lists this clonotype with many counts. V gene TRBV2 combines with J gene TRBJ1-2; the match to TRBD1 covers 10 bases. The germline V gene encodes CDR1 SNHLY and CDR2 FYNNEI. The CDR3 extends over 16 amino acids. With 6 bases clipped from V and 1 base from J, the junction kept 8 bases outside the gene matches. The CDR3, as DNA: TGTGCCAGCAGCCGTTTCGGACAGGGGGGTAACTATGGCTACACCTTC. This encodes CASSRFGQGGNYGYTF.

At least ten counts were recorded for this clonotype. Written as DNA, the CDR3 is TGCAGTGCTTCAACCACGGGGAACACTGAAGCTTTCTTT. It yields the protein CSASTTGNTEAFF. The V call is TRBV20-1, the J call TRBJ1-1, with D unresolved. The ends were cut back, 5 bases at V and 1 base at J, with 11 bases in the middle. The length of the CDR3 is 13 residues. Germline V gene lookup returns CDR1 DFQATT and CDR2 SNEGSKA (reference sequence).

The rearrangement links TRBV4-3 to TRBJ1-5, with 9 bases lining up with TRBD1. The germline CDR1 and CDR2 sequences are LGHNA and YSLEER. The CDR3 spans 15 residues. Germline trimming cut 1 base from V and 9 bases from J; bases unmatched to any gene: 7. The CDR3 bases are TGCGCCAGCAGCCAAGGTTCCGGGACAGGGTGGCCCCAGCATTTT. Amino acid sequence: CASSQGSGTGWPQHF.

Notes on this clonotype: A clone one base away is much larger, so this may be a read error. The chain carries TRBV24-1 and TRBJ2-7, with D unclear. V gave up 8 bases and J gave up 2 bases, with 18 bases separating them. The CDR3 extends over 15 amino acids. In germline, CDR1 is KGHDR, CDR2 SFDVKD. The CDR3 sequence is CATTRTETATYEQYF. The CDR3 DNA is TGTGCCACCACCCGAACCGAGACGGCGACCTACGAGCAGTACTTC.

A few counts support this clonotype. The V and J genes are TRBV6-5 and TRBJ1-1; D possibly corresponds to TRBD1 (5 bases). CDR3 length: 13 amino acids. V lost 6 bases, J lost 0 bases, and 8 bases lay in between. CDR1 and CDR2 (germline): MNHEY, SVGAGI. The CDR3 DNA sequence: TGTGCCAGCAGAAAACAGGTGAACACTGAAGCTTTCTTT. It codes for CASRKQVNTEAFF.

The rearrangement links TRBV7-3 to TRBJ1-5; D call uncertain. CDR3 length equals 16 residues. Germline CDR1 reads SGHTA; CDR2 reads FQGTGA. V dropped 3 bases and J dropped 11 bases, with 23 bases sitting between them. CDR3 amino acids: CASSFAGRRSLAAQHF. The CDR3 bases are TGTGCCAGCAGCTTCGCGGGCAGGAGATCACTAGCGGCCCAGCATTTT.

The table lists this clonotype with a few counts. The chain is built from TRBV19 and TRBJ1-4; possibly TRBD1 for D (5 bases). V shed 10 bases and J shed 5 bases, with 14 bases lying between them. Germline CDR1 is LNHDA and CDR2 is SQIVND (reference sequence). The CDR3 runs 13 residues. DNA for the CDR3: TGTGCCACCTCGGCAGGGCCCAATGAAAAACTGTTTTTT. It encodes CATSAGPNEKLFF.

This clonotype was seen at least ten times. The rearrangement joins TRBV4-2 to TRBJ2-7; the D gene could be TRBD1 or TRBD2 (5 bases each). The germline V and J ends were trimmed by 0 bases and 8 bases, with 11 bases remaining between them. CDR1 is LGHNA, CDR2 YNFKEQ, per germline. The CDR3 covers 13 residues. CDR3 sequence reads: CASSQDGGLQQYF. The DNA of the CDR3 is TGTGCCAGCAGCCAAGATGGGGGTTTGCAGCAGTACTTC.

The gene calls are TRBV5-4 and TRBJ2-4; the match to TRBD1 covers 8 bases. The CDR3 is 18 residues long. V dropped 0 bases and J dropped 8; count of bases not matched to a gene: 16. In germline, CDR1 is SGHNT, CDR2 YYREEE (reference sequence). CDR3 coding DNA: TGTGCCAGCAGCTTGGGGTCCATGGGCCGGACAGGGTTAGACATTCAGTACTTC. It codes for CASSLGSMGRTGLDIQYF.

This clonotype has at least ten counts. The chain links TRBV10-3 to TRBJ1-1; 7 bases align to TRBD1. J gave up 2 bases and V 6 bases, and 6 bases lay outside the gene matches. CDR1 is ENHRY, CDR2 SYGVKD, per germline. This CDR3 contains 14 residues. DNA for the CDR3: TGTGCCATCAGCTCACAGGGGATCAACACTGAAGCTTTCTTT. Its translation: CAISSQGINTEAFF.

This clonotype was counted only a few times. V gene TRBV2 combines with J gene TRBJ2-2; D gene ambiguous. V was clipped by 1 base and J by 0 bases, with 6 bases between them. CDR1 is SNHLY and CDR2 is FYNNEI in the germline V gene. CDR3 length: 15 amino acids. CDR3 DNA sequence: TGTGCCAGCAGTGAAGGCAGGCCGAACACCGGGGAGCTGTTTTTT. It yields the protein CASSEGRPNTGELFF.